A single sample gave rise to the 17 T cell receptor beta chains below, sequenced in a study of response to subunit inactivated influenza vaccine. MiXCR, run by TCRdb on the RT-PCR reads, gives a single entry per CDR3 protein. Of hundreds of thousands of distinct CDR3 sequences in the sample, approximately 15% are singletons; the top ten hold roughly 7.6%. The sequencing here drew on PBMCs from blood, taken approximately 15 days before vaccination. The receptors derive from a man aged 50 to 60 who received an inactivated influenza vaccine.

In this sample, this clonotype turned up a few times. This rearrangement joins TRBV12-3 or TRBV12-4 to TRBJ2-2; TRBD2 agrees at 7 bases. The CDR3 has 15 amino acids. Trimming at V came to 2 bases and at J to 4 bases, leaving 4 bases not matched to a gene. The CDR3: CASSLRASGTGELFF. The CDR3 DNA reads TGTGCCAGCAGTTTACGAGCTAGCGGCACCGGGGAGCTGTTTTTT.

This clonotype was counted between two and nine times. The chain links TRBV7-6 to TRBJ2-2; 11 nucleotides agree with TRBD2. The V gene's germline CDR1 is SGHVS and CDR2 FNYEAQ. The CDR3 is made up of 15 amino acids. V gave up 3 bases and J gave up 7 bases; unmatched junction bases: 4. The CDR3 reads CASSFSSGGSGELFF. The CDR3, as DNA: TGTGCCAGCAGCTTCTCTAGCGGGGGGAGCGGGGAGCTGTTTTTT.

Only a few counts were recorded for this clonotype. Here the CDR3 reads CASSLGTGQDYEQYF. Written as DNA, the CDR3 is TGCGCCAGCAGCTTGGGGACGGGGCAAGACTACGAGCAGTACTTC. This chain links TRBV5-1 with TRBJ2-7, with D perhaps TRBD1 or TRBD2 (5 bases each). The CDR3 loop spans 15 amino acids. V was pared by 0 bases and J by 3 bases, with 13 bases between. Germline V gene data show CDR1 as SGHRS and CDR2 as YFSETQ. The variable domain in full, with the rest retrieved from reference TRBV5-1 and TRBJ2-7, is KAGVTQTPRYLIKTRGQQVTLSCSPISGHRSVSWYQQTPGQGLQFLFEYFSETQRNKGNFPGRFSGRQFSNSRSEMNVSTLELGDSALYLCASSLGTGQDYEQYFGPGTRLTVT.

This clonotype was picked up a small number of times. The V gene is TRBV12-3 or TRBV12-4, the J gene TRBJ2-7, with 10 bases fitting TRBD1. CDR3 length equals 16 residues. V was pared by 7 bases and J by 3 bases, with 12 bases of the junction left unmatched. The CDR3, as DNA: TGTGCCAGCACTCTGGGTTCGGGACAGGGGTACTACGAGCAGTACTTC. This codes for CASTLGSGQGYYEQYF.

The sample holds many counts of this clonotype. This chain uses TRBV10-2 with TRBJ1-5; 7 bases are a match to TRBD1. Looked up from germline, CDR1 is WSHSY and CDR2 is SAAADI. The CDR3 sequence is 15 residues long. After removal of 0 bases from V and 4 bases from J, the junction contained 3 bases not matched to a gene. The CDR3 bases are TGCGCCAGCAGTGAGTCAGGGACAGCTAATCAGCCCCAGCATTTT. Translating gives CASSESGTANQPQHF.

The J gene is TRBJ2-3, the V gene TRBV9; TRBD1 might be the D (6 bases). The CDR3 runs to 17 residues. Trimming pared 2 bases from V and 0 bases from J, leaving 16 bases between. Germline assignment: CDR1 SGDLS and CDR2 YYNGEE. DNA of the CDR3: TGTGCCAGCAGCGTTAACAAGGGGGATTCTAGCACAGATACGCAGTATTTT. Protein product: CASSVNKGDSSTDTQYF.

This clonotype was picked up a small number of times. In DNA, the CDR3 is TGCGCCAGCAGCCAAGATGGGCAGGGCGGGTCCGAGCAGTACTTC. As protein: CASSQDGQGGSEQYF. The chain links TRBV4-1 to TRBJ2-7, with D possibly being TRBD1 or TRBD2 (5 bases each). Trimming pared 0 bases from V and 6 bases from J, leaving 15 bases between. CDR1 is MGHRA and CDR2 is YSYEKL in the germline V gene. The CDR3 extends over 15 amino acids.

The chain combines TRBV18 with TRBJ1-1, with unresolved D. This CDR3 contains 14 residues. Trimming removed 5 bases from V and 1 base from J, with 11 bases in between. The germline CDR1 and CDR2 sequences are KGHSH and LQKENI. The CDR3 reads CASSVQATNTEAFF. CDR3 sequence (DNA): TGTGCCAGCTCAGTTCAAGCGACGAACACTGAAGCTTTCTTT.

Only a few counts were recorded for this clonotype. This sequence joins TRBV3-1 and TRBJ2-3, with D unclear. The CDR3 runs to 12 residues. CDR1 and CDR2 from the germline V gene are LGHDT and YNNKEL (reference sequence). V lost 3 bases and J lost 4, with 5 bases in between. CDR3 DNA sequence: TGTGCCAGCAGCCACGGGCCAGATACGCAGTATTTT. Amino acids: CASSHGPDTQYF.

The table lists this clonotype with many counts. The CDR3, as DNA: TGCAGTGCTAGAGATCCGGCGGGCGACTTAGTGGATACGCAGTATTTT. Amino acids: CSARDPAGDLVDTQYF. J is TRBJ2-3 and V is TRBV20-1; tentatively, D is TRBD2 (5 bases). The CDR3 is 16 residues long. CDR1 DFQATT and CDR2 SNEGSKA come from the germline V gene (reference sequence). V was pared by 0 bases and J by 6 bases, with 19 bases between.

This clonotype was counted a few times. This chain joins TRBV10-3 and TRBJ2-3; 8 nucleotides line up with TRBD1. The V gene end was trimmed by 0 bases and the J gene end by 6 bases; junction bases not matched to a gene: 8. The CDR3 length is 16 residues. Germline-derived CDR1 and CDR2 are ENHRY and SYGVKD. The CDR3 sequence: CAISESRQGSTDTQYF. CDR3 in DNA: TGTGCCATCAGTGAGTCGAGACAGGGGTCGACGGATACGCAGTATTTT.

The rearrangement joins TRBV7-2 to TRBJ2-1; D gene ambiguous. There are 12 residues in the CDR3. Trimming cost V 1 base and J 10 bases, with 8 bases left between them. Germline-derived CDR1 and CDR2 are SGHTA and FQGNSA. The CDR3: CASSLVSAEQFF. The CDR3 region has the DNA TGTGCCAGCAGCTTAGTTTCTGCGGAGCAGTTCTTC.

Concerning this clonotype itself: At one of its ends the junction is not consistent with the germline gene, which may arise from a read error. The V call is TRBV7-7, the J call TRBJ2-3; D is possibly TRBD1 or TRBD2 (7 bases each). The CDR3 is 16 amino acids. Germline V gives CDR1 SSHAT, CDR2 FNYEAQ (reference sequence). The CDR3 DNA follows: TGTGCTAGCAGCCCCCGGGGAGGGGGCAGCACAGATACGCAGTATTTT. This encodes CASSPRGGGSTDTQYF. Full variable domain (missing parts from reference TRBV7-7 and TRBJ2-3): GAGVSQSPRYKVTKRGQDVTLRCDPISSHATLYWYQQALGQGPEFLTYFNYEAQPDKSGLPSDRFSAERPEGSISTLTIQRTEQRDSAMYRCASSPRGGGSTDTQYFGPGTRLTVL.

V and J are TRBV7-2 and TRBJ1-6; 9 bases are shared with TRBD1. CDR1 SGHTA and CDR2 FQGNSA come from the germline V gene. The CDR3 extends over 15 amino acids. With 10 bases clipped from V and 9 bases from J, the junction kept 13 bases outside the gene matches. The chain's CDR3 is CATTTRDRVASPLHF. Written as DNA, the CDR3 is TGTGCCACCACCACTCGGGACAGGGTAGCTTCACCCCTCCACTTT.

In this sample, this clonotype turned up a few times. The rearrangement links TRBV3-1 to TRBJ2-7, with a weak D call TRBD1 (5 bases). Trimming cost V 4 bases and J 5 bases, with 12 bases left between them. The length of the CDR3 is 13 residues. Looked up from germline, CDR1 is LGHDT and CDR2 is YNNKEL (reference sequence). The CDR3 DNA is TGTGCCAGCAGCCGCCTTGACAGCCACGAGCAGTACTTC. Protein: CASSRLDSHEQYF.

The chain carries TRBV20-1 and TRBJ1-2; D is ambiguous. Germline CDR1 is DFQATT and CDR2 is SNEGSKA (reference sequence). Trimming removed 8 bases at V and 4 bases at J, with 8 bases between. The CDR3 covers 10 residues. The chain's CDR3 is CSTTPYGYTF. CDR3 nucleotide sequence: TGCAGTACCACCCCCTATGGCTACACCTTC.

This clonotype was detected a few times. This chain joins TRBV11-1 and TRBJ1-2; TRBD1 matches 9 bases. Trimming cost V 5 bases and J 8 bases; bases outside gene matches: 9. CDR1 is SGHAT, CDR2 FQDESV, per germline (reference sequence). This CDR3 is 14 amino acids long. CDR3 nucleotides: TGTGCCAGCAGCGCGAAAACAGGGGGCCGGGGCTACACCTTC. Translated: CASSAKTGGRGYTF.